The 2 T cell receptor beta chains below all came from one sample that was sequenced in a study of CD8 T cells in Susac syndrome. RNA in amounts of 0.5 to 1 ug was reverse transcribed with random hexamers. TCRdb used MiXCR to reprocess the immunoSEQ multiplex PCR reads, holding one entry per CDR3 protein. This table holds about 190,000 distinct CDR3 sequences, almost 96% found once. The sample taken for sequencing was CD4+ T cells from PBMCs. The receptors were sampled from a human donor with Susac syndrome.

The gene calls are TRBV20-1 and TRBJ1-1; TRBD1 might be the D (6 bases). Per the germline V gene, CDR1 is DFQATT and CDR2 is SNEGSKA (reference sequence). V lost 1 base and J lost 10, with 10 bases in between. The CDR3 is 11 residues long. Here the CDR3 DNA reads TGCAGTGCTAGAGGAGGGGGGCGAGCTTTCTTT. Translation: CSARGGGRAFF.

V gene TRBV20-1 combines with J gene TRBJ1-1, with a weak D call TRBD1 (6 bases). The CDR3 runs 13 residues. V lost 3 bases and J 1 base, leaving 9 bases between the germline ends. Germline V CDR1 and CDR2: DFQATT, SNEGSKA (reference sequence). The CDR3 protein is CSASRGGNTEAFF. The CDR3 coding sequence is TGCAGTGCTAGCAGAGGGGGGAACACTGAAGCTTTCTTT.